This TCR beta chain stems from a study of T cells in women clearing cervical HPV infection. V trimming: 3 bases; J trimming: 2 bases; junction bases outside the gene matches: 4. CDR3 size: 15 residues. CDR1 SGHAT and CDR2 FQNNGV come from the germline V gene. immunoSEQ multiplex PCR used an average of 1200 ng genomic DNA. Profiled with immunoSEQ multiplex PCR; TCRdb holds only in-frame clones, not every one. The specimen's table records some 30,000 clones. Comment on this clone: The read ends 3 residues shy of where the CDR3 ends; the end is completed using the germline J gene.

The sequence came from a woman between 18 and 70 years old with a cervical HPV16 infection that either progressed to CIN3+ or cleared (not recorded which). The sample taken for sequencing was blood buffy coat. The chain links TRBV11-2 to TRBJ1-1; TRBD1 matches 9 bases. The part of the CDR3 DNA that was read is TGTGCCAGCAGCTTGTGGACAGGGGCTAACACTGAA. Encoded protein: CASSLWTGANTE. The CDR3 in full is CASSLWTGANTEAFF.